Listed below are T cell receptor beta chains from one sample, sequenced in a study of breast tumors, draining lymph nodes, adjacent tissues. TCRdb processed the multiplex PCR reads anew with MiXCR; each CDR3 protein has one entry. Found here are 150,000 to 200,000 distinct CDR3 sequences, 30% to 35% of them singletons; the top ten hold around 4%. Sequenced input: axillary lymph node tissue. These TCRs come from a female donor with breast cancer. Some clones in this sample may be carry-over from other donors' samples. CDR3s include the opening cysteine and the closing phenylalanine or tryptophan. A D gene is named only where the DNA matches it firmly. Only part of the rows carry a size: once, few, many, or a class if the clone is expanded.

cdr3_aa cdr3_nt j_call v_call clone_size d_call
CASSFRQGAPSSYEQYF TGTGCCAGCAGCTTTAGACAGGGGGCTCCCAGCTCCTACGAGCAGTACTTC TRBJ2-7 TRBV7-8 many TRBD1
CAVGLAATDTQYF TGCGCCGTTGGCCTAGCGGCGACAGATACGCAGTATTTT TRBJ2-3 TRBV10-2 NA TRBD2
CASSLSVRSVLGGNQPQHF TGTGCCAGCAGCTTGAGTGTCAGATCGGTTCTTGGGGGAAATCAGCCCCAGCATTTT TRBJ1-5 TRBV7-6 many NA
CSAWGLAGETQYF TGCAGTGCCTGGGGACTAGCGGGAGAGACCCAGTACTTC TRBJ2-5 TRBV20-1 NA TRBD2
CASSFSTGGMDYGYTF TGTGCCAGCAGCTTTTCGACAGGGGGGATGGACTATGGCTACACCTTC TRBJ1-2 TRBV7-9 many TRBD1
CASSLCSQASNQPQHF TGTGCTAGCAGCTTATGTTCCCAGGCTAGCAATCAGCCCCAGCATTTT TRBJ1-5 TRBV7-7 many NA
CASSRTGADTGELFF TGTGCCAGCAGTCGGACCGGCGCGGACACCGGGGAGCTGTTTTTT TRBJ2-2 TRBV2 many NA
CASSLGGAGHGYTF TGTGCCAGCAGCTTGGGGGGGGCGGGCCATGGCTACACCTTC TRBJ1-2 TRBV7-9 many NA
CASSVLAGPTDTQFF TGTGCCAGCAGCGTACTAGCGGGACCAACAGATACGCAGTTCTTC TRBJ2-1 TRBV9 NA TRBD2
CASSLGGASNQPQHF TGCGCCAGCAGCTTGGGGGGGGCTAGCAATCAGCCCCAGCATTTT TRBJ1-5 TRBV5-1 many NA
CASRSSWGDSGYTF TGCGCCAGCAGGTCATCTTGGGGGGACTCTGGCTACACCTTC TRBJ1-2 TRBV5-1 many NA
CASTSPPGNTIYF TGTGCCAGTACGTCCCCCCCTGGAAACACCATATATTTT TRBJ1-3 TRBV2 many NA
CASSARRAGWVGELFF TGTGCCAGCAGCGCCCGCCGAGCGGGATGGGTCGGGGAGCTGTTTTTT TRBJ2-2 TRBV7-9 NA TRBD2
CASSEFPGPRSEQFF TGTGCCAGCAGTGAATTTCCCGGCCCACGATCAGAGCAGTTCTTC TRBJ2-1 TRBV25-1 NA NA
CASSQLLDYNEQFF TGCGCCAGCAGCCAATTACTAGACTACAATGAGCAGTTCTTC TRBJ2-1 TRBV4-1 many NA
CASRQGAGNEKLFF TGTGCCAGCAGACAGGGGGCTGGCAATGAAAAACTGTTTTTT TRBJ1-4 TRBV6-1 once TRBD1
CAISETTAGVPGLCSGANVLTF TGTGCCATCAGTGAGACCACAGCGGGAGTCCCCGGGCTGTGCTCTGGGGCCAACGTCCTGACTTTC TRBJ2-6 TRBV10-3 NA TRBD2
CAISGQTSGGVEKLFF TGTGCCATCAGTGGCCAGACTAGTGGGGGCGTTGAAAAACTGTTTTTT TRBJ1-4 TRBV10-3 NA NA
CAGSLEFTGTHNSPLHF TGTGCCGGCAGCTTAGAATTCACCGGTACTCATAATTCACCCCTCCACTTT TRBJ1-6 TRBV7-9 NA NA
CASSLVDHSVYTF TGTGCCAGCAGCTTAGTGGACCATTCTGTCTACACCTTC TRBJ1-2 TRBV7-9 many NA
CSALRTSGQETQYF TGCAGTGCCTTGAGGACTAGCGGACAAGAGACCCAGTACTTC TRBJ2-5 TRBV20-1 many TRBD2
CASSPTAHNEQFF TGTGCCAGCAGCCCCACAGCACACAATGAGCAGTTCTTC TRBJ2-1 TRBV7-3 many NA